The 11 T cell receptor beta chains below come from one sample, sequenced in a study of vaccination and CD4 T cells after COVID-19. Treatment defined: approximately nine-day PBMC culture with coronavirus spike peptide pools or control peptides (ViraFEST assay). For these TCRs, the target antigens are not known. The study sequenced cultured CD4+ T cell DNA using the Oncomine TCR Beta short-read assay. TCRdb re-analysed the PCR reads in MiXCR, keeping a single row per CDR3 protein. The repertoire holds 15,000 to 20,000 distinct CDR3 sequences, with 45% to 70% as singletons. Material for sequencing was CD4+ T cells from blood, cultured in vitro. These TCRs come from a human donor who had recovered from COVID-19.

The chain couples TRBV12-3 or TRBV12-4 to TRBJ2-3, with D perhaps matching TRBD1 or TRBD2 (5 bases each). The ends were cut back, 6 bases at V and 2 bases at J, with 15 bases in the middle. This CDR3 has 15 residues. Here the CDR3 DNA reads TGTGCCAGCAGAGGACAAATCGGGGTCACAGATACGCAGTATTTT. Amino acid sequence: CASRGQIGVTDTQYF.

The CDR3 nucleotides read TGTGCCAGTAGTATGATCCGGCTCCCTGGAAACACCATATATTTT. It encodes CASSMIRLPGNTIYF. J is TRBJ1-3 and V is TRBV19; unclear D gene. Trimming shortened V by 3 bases and J by 2 bases, and 11 bases separated the two germline ends. The CDR3 runs to 15 residues. CDR1 and CDR2 from the germline V gene are LNHDA and SQIVND (reference sequence).

This chain connects TRBV6-2 or TRBV6-3 to TRBJ2-7; 7 bases match TRBD2. V lost 0 bases and J lost 4; bases outside the gene matches: 15. Germline CDR1 MNHEY, CDR2 SVGEGT. The CDR3 spans 18 residues. The CDR3 sequence: CASSYSWRENSYRYEQYF. CDR3 DNA sequence: TGTGCCAGCAGTTACTCGTGGCGGGAGAACTCCTATCGTTACGAGCAGTACTTC.

The chain links TRBV9 to TRBJ2-7; possibly TRBD2 for D (6 bases). The length of the CDR3 is 15 residues. V was clipped by 4 bases and J by 5 bases, with 19 bases between them. Germline CDR1 is SGDLS and CDR2 is YYNGEE. The CDR3 sequence: CASSPRDSGGNEQYF. CDR3 in DNA: TGTGCCAGCAGCCCCCGGGACTCTGGGGGGAACGAGCAGTACTTC.

The table lists this clonotype with a few counts. The chain combines TRBV6-1 with TRBJ1-2; D is unclear. Looked up from germline, CDR1 is MNHNS and CDR2 is SASEGT. The length of the CDR3 is 14 residues. V dropped 8 bases and J dropped 5 bases, with 18 bases sitting between them. CDR3 in DNA: TGTGCCAGCCGTCCAGCCGAAGGAGATTATGGCTACACCTTC. Translating gives CASRPAEGDYGYTF.

The chain has TRBV2 and TRBJ1-6; the D gene is possibly TRBD1 (5 bases). Germline CDR1 reads SNHLY; CDR2 reads FYNNEI. This CDR3 is built from 15 residues. V lost 6 bases and J lost 9, with 18 bases in between. The CDR3 coding sequence is TGTGCCAGCAGCTCCAGGAGGGGAAATTCTTCACCCCTCCACTTT. Protein sequence: CASSSRRGNSSPLHF.

The rearrangement uses TRBV7-2 and TRBJ2-7; TRBD1 is a possible D gene (6 bases). Per germline, CDR1 SGHTA and CDR2 FQGNSA. V shed 8 bases and J shed 2 bases, with 13 bases lying between them. The CDR3 extends over 13 amino acids. CDR3 nucleotides: TGTGCCAGCCACAAGCAGGGGCCCTACGAGCAGTACTTC. This codes for CASHKQGPYEQYF.

V is TRBV10-1 and J is TRBJ1-1; D perhaps matches TRBD1 (5 bases). V lost 6 bases to trimming and J lost 2 bases, with 13 bases between them. Germline CDR1 and CDR2: WNHNN and SYGVQD (reference sequence). This CDR3 spans 14 amino acids. CDR3 DNA sequence: TGCGCCAGCAGCGCGGGGACGGAAAACACTGAAGCTTTCTTT. Translated, it gives CASSAGTENTEAFF.

The table lists this clonotype with a count of one. Mismatch with germline at one junction end may stem from a read error. The chain is built from TRBV9 and TRBJ1-2; the match to TRBD1 covers 7 bases. The CDR3 has 12 amino acids. The V gene's germline CDR1 is SGDLS and CDR2 YYNGEE. This CDR3 reads CASSTRQGPNIF. The CDR3 DNA sequence: TGTGCCAGCAGCACCCGACAGGGCCCTAATATCTTC.

The J gene is TRBJ2-2, the V gene TRBV21-1; TRBD2, the table's D call, was not compared with the DNA. TRBV21-1 is labeled a pseudogene. The CDR3 extends over 18 amino acids. The CDR3 DNA sequence: TGTGCCAGCAGCAATCCCAAAGGTGTAGGGTACGAGGGCGGGGAGCTGTTTTTT. This translates into CASSNPKGVGYEGGELFF.

Details on this clonotype: One end of the junction is discordant with germline, which a read error may explain. This chain links TRBV5-5 with TRBJ2-1, with D hard to call. The CDR3 extends over 13 amino acids. Germline CDR1 SGHKS, CDR2 YYEKEE (reference sequence). The CDR3 reads CASTSPPNGEQFF. The CDR3, as DNA: TGCGCCAGCACCTCCCCTCCTAACGGGGAGCAGTTCTTC.